This T cell receptor beta chain was profiled in a study of siplizumab effects on memory and regulatory T cells. The study, taken as a whole, reports: About 75-96% of proliferating CD4+ or CD8+ clones had no assignable naive or memory phenotype. Proliferating siplizumab-cultured Tregs lacked confirmed suppressive function. The naive T cell population seemed more diverse than memory cells and seemed a major contributor to the alloresponse.

TCRdb's copy holds only in-frame clones and misses some; the assay was immunoSEQ multiplex PCR. The data hold more than 45,000 clones, with roughly 97% observed a single time. Unstimulated naive, memory, effector memory and TEMRA subsets underwent sequencing in a few donor pairs. Germline V CDR1 and CDR2: SQVTM, ANQGSEA. V gave up 4 bases and J gave up 2 bases, with 9 bases separating them. This CDR3 comprises 13 residues. In regard to this clone: Its specificity is unknown.

This chain connects TRBV29-1 to TRBJ1-5; D is ambiguous. The receptor's source is a human donor in good health. The sequencing sample was made of naive CD4+ T cells sorted from blood. The CDR3 nucleotides are TGCAGCGTTGTTGTGGGTGGCAATCAGCCCCAGCATTTT. Translating gives CSVVVGGNQPQHF.